A selection of T cell receptor beta chains follows, all from one sample in a study of T cell responses to AZD1222 COVID-19 vaccine. Assay: immunoSEQ multiplex PCR; the TCRdb copy retains only in-frame clones and omits some. This sample has about 99,000 clones; just over 90% occur once, and the top ten carry about an eighth. This material consisted of peripheral blood, taken on day 0 of AZD1222 vaccination. The receptor source for this set is an adult in good health. CDR3s include the opening cysteine and the closing phenylalanine or tryptophan. The order of the fields is CDR3 protein, V gene, J gene.

CDR3: CASDRAGGITEAFF
V: TRBV28
J: TRBJ1-1

CDR3: CASQVRGAQPQHF
V: TRBV2
J: TRBJ1-5

CDR3: CATSRELTSAYEQYF
V: TRBV15
J: TRBJ2-7

CDR3: CASSSGTGGFEDGYTF
V: TRBV5-6
J: TRBJ1-2

CDR3: CASSFTGQSNQPQHF
V: TRBV5-5
J: TRBJ1-5

CDR3: CASSETANVNQPQHF
V: TRBV6-1
J: TRBJ1-5

CDR3: CASSGGQGYNEQFF
V: TRBV7-3
J: TRBJ2-1

CDR3: CASKMVTSGDNEQFF
V: TRBV5-4
J: TRBJ2-1

CDR3: CAWSVSVEQYF
V: TRBV30
J: TRBJ2-7

CDR3: CASRSGTSGSPLHF
V: TRBV5-1
J: TRBJ1-6

CDR3: CASSQGLSTEAFF
V: TRBV11-2
J: TRBJ1-1

CDR3: CASSALGGAPNTEAFF
V: TRBV9
J: TRBJ1-1

CDR3: CASSFRASPQVLETQYF
V: TRBV13
J: TRBJ2-5

CDR3: CASSLVGTGIKQYF
V: TRBV5-6
J: TRBJ2-7

CDR3: CASRGDRGASGYTF
V: TRBV6-5
J: TRBJ1-2

CDR3: CALRVGTEAFF
V: TRBV19
J: TRBJ1-1

CDR3: CAWNGGVNEKLFF
V: TRBV30
J: TRBJ1-4

CDR3: CASSPETGSKGPLHF
V: TRBV5-4
J: TRBJ1-6

CDR3: CASSLSHGQGGNSPLHF
V: TRBV27
J: TRBJ1-6

CDR3: CASSRGGLATLGNEQFF
V: TRBV4-1
J: TRBJ2-1

CDR3: CAISRQGLNTEAFF
V: TRBV10-3
J: TRBJ1-1

CDR3: CASSLAPGEEPQHF
V: TRBV5-1
J: TRBJ1-5

CDR3: CASSLNGQGQETQYF
V: TRBV7-6
J: TRBJ2-5

CDR3: CAISDSLTAGTRTYEQYF
V: TRBV10-3
J: TRBJ2-7

CDR3: CASSASRQALYGYTF
V: TRBV9
J: TRBJ1-2

CDR3: CASRGEMAEKLFF
V: TRBV12-3/TRBV12-4
J: TRBJ1-4

CDR3: CASRRLGGRDSPLHF
V: TRBV2
J: TRBJ1-6

CDR3: CASRTTLNTEAFF
V: TRBV28
J: TRBJ1-1

CDR3: CASSEGQVSGNTIYF
V: TRBV2
J: TRBJ1-3

CDR3: CAISEGLAATYEQYF
V: TRBV10-3
J: TRBJ2-7

CDR3: CASSFSQGRNQPQHF
V: TRBV27
J: TRBJ1-5

CDR3: CASSAQGESQPQHF
V: TRBV14
J: TRBJ1-5

CDR3: CASSLARTPGGTEAFF
V: TRBV7-9
J: TRBJ1-1

CDR3: CASSRGTYEQYF
V: TRBV3-1/TRBV3-2
J: TRBJ2-7

CDR3: CASSLNGVISYNEQFF
V: TRBV11-2
J: TRBJ2-1

CDR3: CASSIVGRSNQPQHF
V: TRBV19
J: TRBJ1-5